This TCR beta chain was retrieved from a study of blood T cells in healthy people across ages. Overall study findings and caveats: While age rose, TCR beta diversity per million T cells dropped in a roughly linear way. Shifts in expanded clonotypes may have been confounded by donor CMV status, which was unknown.

This clonotype has a handful of counts. Its specificity is not known. The CDR3 has 13 residues. Germline V gives CDR1 DFQATT, CDR2 SNEGSKA (reference sequence). Trimming left V 3 bases short and J 4 bases short, with 9 bases between. With a J-beta primer mix and a sample-barcoded 5' primer, a second PCR ran about 6 to 11 cycles. Per sample, CDR3-containing paired-end reads numbered at least 2.5 million. A single record per CDR3 protein comes from TCRdb applying MiXCR to the 5' RACE reads. The sample shows roughly 1.7 million distinct CDR3 sequences, about 35% of them seen only once. The sequence was obtained from a woman aged 25-40 years in good health. Specimen: blood. The V call is TRBV20-1, the J call TRBJ1-4; D gene unclear. The CDR3 DNA follows: TGCAGTGCTAGCTACAGTCTTAATGAAAAACTGTTTTTT. It encodes CSASYSLNEKLFF.